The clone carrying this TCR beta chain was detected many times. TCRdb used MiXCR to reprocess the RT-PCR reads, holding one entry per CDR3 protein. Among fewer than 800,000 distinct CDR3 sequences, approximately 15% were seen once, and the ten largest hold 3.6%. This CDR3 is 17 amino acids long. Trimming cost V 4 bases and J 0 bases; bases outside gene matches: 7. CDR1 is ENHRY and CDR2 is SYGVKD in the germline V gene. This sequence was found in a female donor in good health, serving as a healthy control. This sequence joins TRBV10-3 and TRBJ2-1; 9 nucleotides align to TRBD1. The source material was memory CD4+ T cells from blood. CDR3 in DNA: TGTGCCATCAGTGGAACCGGACAGGGGAGCTCCTACAATGAGCAGTTCTTC. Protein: CAISGTGQGSSYNEQFF.